Described below is a single T cell receptor (beta chain) sequence and its context. Its target is unknown. TCRdb re-called the reads with MiXCR, one entry per CDR3 protein. Here the sample spans hundreds of thousands of distinct CDR3 sequences, about 42% being singletons. This entry comes from a study of T cell repertoires in cytomegalovirus infection. Overall study context: The authors used CMV epitopes that were HLA-C-restricted (recently identified) and HLA-B-restricted (well studied). Through public TCR beta signatures, both CMV infection and matching HLA type were indicated.

J lost 3 bases, V lost 3 bases, and 3 bases had no gene match. The length of the CDR3 is 14 residues. The germline gives CDR1 LNHDA, CDR2 SQIVND (reference sequence). Sequenced material: cultured PBMCs, taken from culture after CMV antigen stimulation. The clonotype comes from a human donor in good health (CMV status not recorded). Some clones in this sample may be carry-over from other donors' samples. The chain recombines TRBV19 with TRBJ2-3; TRBD2 aligns across 7 bases. The CDR3 coding sequence is TGTGCCAGTAGTATCGGACTAGAGACAGATACGCAGTATTTT. This encodes CASSIGLETDTQYF.